This T cell receptor (beta chain) emerged from a study of CD8+CD57+ T cells in acquired aplastic anemia. Across the study: CD4+ and CD8+ cells, once sorted, gave DNA averaging approximately 3 ug.

Study-level points and caveats: Levels of CD8+ Simpson's diversity were not significantly distinct in patients versus controls.

The CDR3 runs to 14 residues. V was cut by 2 bases and J by 4 bases, with 11 bases left in between. Germline V gives CDR1 SEHNR, CDR2 FQNEAQ (reference sequence). According to the study, genomic DNA was the template for TCR beta VDJ and CDR3 profiling. TCRdb processed the reads anew with MiXCR; each CDR3 protein has one entry. The table includes around 430,000 distinct CDR3 sequences, around 30% detected once. This clonotype has a handful of counts. The antigen is undetermined. Patients chosen for sequencing had shown CD8+CD57+ cell expansion by flow cytometry. With no exception, the patients had severe acquired aplastic anemia. Among the patients, none had received any therapy at the time of blood sampling.

This chain connects TRBV7-9 to TRBJ2-5; D is ambiguous. Sequencing input: sorted CD4+, CD8+, or CD8+CD57+ T cells (not recorded which) from PBMCs. This clonotype was obtained from a human donor with aplastic anemia. CDR3 nucleotide sequence: TGTGCCAGCAGCTTAAAAGACCTACGAGAGACCCAGTACTTC. Its translation: CASSLKDLRETQYF.